The 24 T cell receptor beta chains below come from one sample, sequenced in a study of T cells in Graves' hyperthyroidism and ophthalmopathy (dated by TCRdb to 2018 to 2020). Library creation used multiplex PCR. TCRdb records Illumina HiSeq 2000 as the sequencer. Amplification of TCR beta CDR3 regions was carried out from RNA transcripts. A first-round RT-PCR of the TCR CDR3 used the HTBI primer set with the Qiagen OneStep RT-PCR kit. TCRdb reprocessed the public reads (quality trimming at Q25 with fastp, clone calling with MiXCR) and kept in-frame beta chains. Merged by CDR3 protein, the rows form single entries marked with the most common genes and DNA. The sample includes hundreds of thousands of distinct CDR3 sequences, with approximately 15% observed a single time. About 17% of the sample is taken by the ten largest. Sequences were obtained from blood. Source of these receptors: a woman aged 18 to 35 with Graves' hyperthyroidism.

This clonotype has a count of ten or more. V is TRBV7-8 and J is TRBJ2-7, with D perhaps TRBD1 (6 bases). Germline V CDR1 and CDR2: SGHVS, FQNEAQ. V lost 5 bases and J lost 3, with 17 bases in between. This CDR3 has 15 amino acids. CDR3 loop: CASSPRQGPYYEQYF. As DNA, the CDR3 is TGTGCCAGCAGCCCGCGCCAGGGGCCCTACTACGAGCAGTACTTC.

This clonotype was counted between two and nine times. The chain combines TRBV6-1 with TRBJ1-1, with TRBD1 identical over 9 bases. J was trimmed by 1 base and V by 6 bases; bases with no gene match: 3. Germline V CDR1 and CDR2: MNHNS, SASEGT. This CDR3 is 14 amino acids long. The CDR3 region is CASRPTGGNTEAFF. The CDR3 DNA reads as TGTGCCAGCAGACCGACAGGGGGGAACACTGAAGCTTTCTTT.

This clonotype was detected many times. The chain couples TRBV10-3 to TRBJ2-5; a weak D match, TRBD1 (6 bases). The CDR3 has 14 residues. V gave up 8 bases and J gave up 1 base, with 14 bases separating them. Germline lookup yields CDR1 ENHRY and CDR2 SYGVKD. The CDR3 coding sequence is TGTGCCATCGGTCTGGACAGTTCCCAAGAGACCCAGTACTTC. This translates into CAIGLDSSQETQYF.

This clonotype was picked up many times. V and J are TRBV11-2 and TRBJ2-2, with TRBD2 matching over 14 bases. Germline-derived CDR1 and CDR2 are SGHAT and FQNNGV. The CDR3 is made up of 17 amino acids. The V gene end was trimmed by 5 bases and the J gene end by 0 bases; junction bases not matched to a gene: 2. CDR3: CASSRLAGGANTGELFF. In DNA, the CDR3 is TGTGCCAGCAGCAGACTAGCGGGAGGGGCGAACACCGGGGAGCTGTTTTTT.

The V call is TRBV6-9, the J call TRBJ2-3; weak D call: TRBD1 (5 bases). In germline, CDR1 is MNHGY, CDR2 SVAAGI. The CDR3 totals 18 residues. The germline V and J ends were trimmed by 7 bases and 2 bases, with 25 bases remaining between them. CDR3 loop: CASITGEWSPGPTDTQYF. The CDR3 DNA follows: TGTGCCAGCATTACTGGCGAATGGTCTCCAGGGCCCACAGATACGCAGTATTTT.

This clonotype was recorded many times. The rearrangement links TRBV24-1 to TRBJ2-2; 8 nucleotides agree with TRBD1. Germline V gene lookup returns CDR1 KGHDR and CDR2 SFDVKD. The ends lost 8 bases at V and 3 bases at J; junction bases unmatched: 4. CDR3 length: 14 residues. The CDR3 region is CATTGGRDTGELFF. The CDR3 DNA is TGTGCCACCACAGGGGGCCGGGACACCGGGGAGCTGTTTTTT.

The chain links TRBV7-2 to TRBJ2-3; no clear D. Trimming shortened V by 1 base and J by 5 bases, and 7 bases separated the two germline ends. From germline, CDR1 is SGHTA and CDR2 FQGNSA. This CDR3 comprises 13 residues. The CDR3 loop is CASSLVDGDTQYF. Here the CDR3 DNA reads TGTGCCAGCAGCTTAGTAGACGGAGATACGCAGTATTTT. The full variable domain, rest sourced from reference TRBV7-2 and TRBJ2-3, is GAGVSQSPSNKVTEKGKDVELRCDPISGHTALYWYRQSLGQGLEFLIYFQGNSAPDKSGLPSDRFSAERTGGSVSTLTIQRTQQEDSAVYLCASSLVDGDTQYFGPGTRLTVL.

This chain connects TRBV10-2 to TRBJ2-7; 8 positions match TRBD1. The CDR3 covers 12 residues. Germline CDR1 reads WSHSY; CDR2 reads SAAADI. The V gene end was trimmed by 6 bases and the J gene end by 5 bases; junction bases not matched to a gene: 3. This CDR3 reads CASRTGVNEQYF. CDR3 DNA sequence: TGCGCCAGCAGGACAGGGGTCAACGAGCAGTACTTC.

This clonotype was detected many times. This chain links TRBV12-3 or TRBV12-4 with TRBJ2-2; D is undetermined. The CDR3 contains 14 residues. V shed 5 bases and J shed 3 bases, with 10 bases lying between them. CDR3: CASSARTHTGELFF. The CDR3 DNA is TGTGCCAGCAGTGCCCGCACCCACACCGGGGAGCTGTTTTTT.

The rearrangement uses TRBV14 and TRBJ2-6; 12 nucleotides agree with TRBD1. Germline V gene sequence: CDR1 SGHDN, CDR2 FVKESK. The V segment lost 3 bases and the J segment 2 bases; nucleotides outside the gene matches: 2. CDR3 size: 17 residues. The CDR3 region is CASSQGQGAPGANVLTF. The CDR3 DNA follows: TGTGCCAGCAGCCAGGGACAGGGGGCGCCTGGGGCCAACGTCCTGACTTTC. Based on the CDR3 plus reference TRBV14 and TRBJ2-6, the full variable domain is EAGVTQFPSHSVIEKGQTVTLRCDPISGHDNLYWYRRVMGKEIKFLLHFVKESKQDESGMPNNRFLAERTGGTYSTLKVQPAELEDSGVYFCASSQGQGAPGANVLTFGAGSRLTVL.

This clonotype showed up just a few times. V gene TRBV10-3 combines with J gene TRBJ2-5, with D perhaps TRBD1 (6 bases). V was pared by 3 bases and J by 2 bases, with 19 bases between. CDR1 and CDR2 (germline): ENHRY, SYGVKD. This CDR3 has 17 amino acids. The DNA of the CDR3 is TGTGCCATCAGTGAACCCGCCGGACAGATTAAGCAAGAGACCCAGTACTTC. Translation: CAISEPAGQIKQETQYF.

This clonotype was seen a handful of times. The CDR3 here is CSVGQTSGGATDTQYF. CDR3 sequence (DNA): TGCAGCGTTGGACAGACTAGCGGGGGGGCAACAGATACGCAGTATTTT. V gene TRBV29-1 combines with J gene TRBJ2-3, with TRBD2 matching 14 bases. Germline V gene sequence: CDR1 SQVTM, CDR2 ANQGSEA. The CDR3 is made up of 16 amino acids. V dropped 4 bases and J dropped 3; count of bases not matched to a gene: 6.

This clonotype was observed at least ten times. The J gene is TRBJ1-5, the V gene TRBV5-1; D is possibly TRBD1 (6 bases). V was pared by 3 bases and J by 3 bases, with 7 bases between. This CDR3 region has 13 residues. Germline values: CDR1 SGHRS, CDR2 YFSETQ. The CDR3, as DNA: TGCGCCAGCAGCTGGGACACCAATCAGCCCCAGCATTTT. It translates to CASSWDTNQPQHF. Full variable domain (missing parts from reference TRBV5-1 and TRBJ1-5): KAGVTQTPRYLIKTRGQQVTLSCSPISGHRSVSWYQQTPGQGLQFLFEYFSETQRNKGNFPGRFSGRQFSNSRSEMNVSTLELGDSALYLCASSWDTNQPQHFGDGTRLSIL.

This clonotype showed up many times. The CDR3 here is CASSPGLASYEQYF. CDR3 sequence (DNA): TGTGCCAGCAGCCCGGGACTAGCGAGTTACGAGCAGTACTTC. The chain carries TRBV7-8 and TRBJ2-7, with 10 bases aligning to TRBD2. This CDR3 spans 14 amino acids. V lost 5 bases and J lost 4; bases outside the gene matches: 5. Looked up from germline, CDR1 is SGHVS and CDR2 is FQNEAQ.

The rearrangement joins TRBV12-3 or TRBV12-4 to TRBJ2-1, with TRBD2 matching 10 bases. The junction had 9 bases not matched to a gene; V was cut back by 2 bases and J by 8 bases. There are 16 residues in the CDR3. The CDR3 bases are TGTGCCAGCAGTTTAAAGTCCAGCGGGGGGGGCTATGAGCAGTTCTTC. It translates to CASSLKSSGGGYEQFF.

V is TRBV10-3 and J is TRBJ2-2; 11 bases agree with TRBD2. V lost 5 bases to trimming and J lost 6 bases; unmatched junction nucleotides: 11. The CDR3 is 17 residues long. Germline values: CDR1 ENHRY, CDR2 SYGVKD. DNA of the CDR3: TGTGCCATCAGTTCACTAGCGGGAGTTTTTGGAGCCGGGGAGCTGTTTTTT. It translates to CAISSLAGVFGAGELFF.

On this clonotype itself: With a much larger clone just one base away, this may be a read error. J is TRBJ1-5 and V is TRBV7-2; D unresolved. The CDR3 runs 15 residues. V lost 1 base and J 1 base, leaving 8 bases between the germline ends. CDR1 is SGHTA and CDR2 is FQGNSA in the germline V gene. CDR3 nucleotides: TGTGCCAGCAGCTTAGGCGGCCAAAGCAATCAGCCCCAGCATTTT. Translating it yields CASSLGGQSNQPQHF.

This clonotype occurred a few times. CDR3 region: CASSSGQASRTDTQYF. The DNA for the CDR3 is TGCGCCAGCAGCTCGGGACAGGCCAGCCGCACAGATACGCAGTATTTT. This chain joins TRBV5-1 and TRBJ2-3; 8 bases are shared with TRBD1. With V trimmed by 3 bases and J by 1 base, 7 bases remained unmatched. The CDR3 has 16 residues. CDR1 and CDR2 from the germline V gene are SGHRS and YFSETQ.

This clonotype appeared a few times. This chain uses TRBV4-3 with TRBJ2-1, with 12 bases matching TRBD2. Germline lookup yields CDR1 LGHNA and CDR2 YSLEER. This CDR3 has 16 amino acids. The V segment lost 3 bases and the J segment 2 bases; nucleotides outside the gene matches: 2. The CDR3 spells CASSQLAGGAYNEQFF. The CDR3 bases are TGCGCCAGCAGCCAGCTAGCGGGGGGGGCCTACAATGAGCAGTTCTTC.

Note on this clonotype: This may stem from a read error, because a much larger clone lies one nucleotide away. This chain links TRBV12-3 or TRBV12-4 with TRBJ2-3; weak D call: TRBD2 (5 bases). The CDR3 is 15 amino acids. CDR3 amino acids: CASIGGSTSTDTRYF. Written as DNA, the CDR3 is TGTGCCAGCATTGGCGGGTCTACAAGCACAGATACGCGGTATTTT.

The sample holds many counts of this clonotype. The chain has TRBV2 and TRBJ2-5; weak D call: TRBD2 (5 bases). CDR3 length: 12 residues. Trimming pared 6 bases from V and 5 bases from J, leaving 10 bases between. CDR1 SNHLY and CDR2 FYNNEI come from the germline V gene. The CDR3 sequence: CASRWIAETQYF. The DNA of the CDR3 is TGTGCCAGCAGGTGGATAGCGGAGACCCAGTACTTC. Full variable domain (missing parts from reference TRBV2 and TRBJ2-5): EPEVTQTPSHQVTQMGQEVILRCVPISNHLYFYWYRQILGQKVEFLVSFYNNEISEKSEIFDDQFSVERPDGSNFTLKIRSTKLEDSAMYFCASRWIAETQYFGPGTRLLVL.

The chain links TRBV29-1 to TRBJ2-1, with D perhaps being TRBD1 or TRBD2 (6 bases each). This CDR3 spans 13 amino acids. The V end was cut by 8 bases, the J end by 3 bases, with 14 bases between. The germline V gene encodes CDR1 SQVTM and CDR2 ANQGSEA. In DNA, the CDR3 is TGCAGCTCGGAGGGGGGTATCTACAATGAGCAGTTCTTC. Translating it yields CSSEGGIYNEQFF.

This clonotype was seen at least ten times. The V and J genes are TRBV27 and TRBJ2-7; possibly TRBD1 for D (5 bases). V was clipped by 5 bases and J by 7 bases, with 15 bases between them. Germline lookup yields CDR1 MNHEY and CDR2 SMNVEV (reference sequence). The CDR3 is 13 amino acids. The CDR3 region has the DNA TGTGCCAGCAGTACACATCGGACAAGGGAGCAGTACTTC. Translated, it gives CASSTHRTREQYF.

Regarding this clonotype: Possible read error: a much larger clone is one base away. V and J are TRBV11-3 and TRBJ2-7; 8 bases fit TRBD1. The CDR3 has 17 residues. The germline V gene encodes CDR1 SGHNT and CDR2 YENEEA. The CDR3 is CASSPSPWTGYSYELYF. The CDR3 nucleotides are TGTGCCAGCAGCCCCAGCCCCTGGACAGGGTACTCCTACGAGCTGTACTTC.